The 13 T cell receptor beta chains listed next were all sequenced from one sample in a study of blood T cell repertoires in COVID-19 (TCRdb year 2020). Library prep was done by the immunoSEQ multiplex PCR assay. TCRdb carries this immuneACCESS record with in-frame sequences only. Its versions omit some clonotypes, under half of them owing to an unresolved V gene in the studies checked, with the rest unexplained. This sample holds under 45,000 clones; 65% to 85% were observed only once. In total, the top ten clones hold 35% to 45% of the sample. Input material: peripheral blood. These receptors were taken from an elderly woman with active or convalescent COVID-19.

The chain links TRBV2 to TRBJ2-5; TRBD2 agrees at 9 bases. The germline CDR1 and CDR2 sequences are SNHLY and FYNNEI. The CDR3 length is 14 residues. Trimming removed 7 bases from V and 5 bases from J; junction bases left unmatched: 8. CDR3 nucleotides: TGTGCCAGCACCAGTAGCGGGAGAAGGGAGACCCAGTACTTC. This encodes CASTSSGRRETQYF. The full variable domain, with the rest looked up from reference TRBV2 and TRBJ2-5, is EPEVTQTPSHQVTQMGQEVILRCVPISNHLYFYWYRQILGQKVEFLVSFYNNEISEKSEIFDDQFSVERPDGSNFTLKIRSTKLEDSAMYFCASTSSGRRETQYFGPGTRLLVL.

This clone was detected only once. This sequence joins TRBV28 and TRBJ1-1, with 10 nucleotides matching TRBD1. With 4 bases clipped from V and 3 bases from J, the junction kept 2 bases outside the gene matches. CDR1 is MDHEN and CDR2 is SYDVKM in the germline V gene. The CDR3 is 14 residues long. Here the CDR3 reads CASSSGQGDTEAFF. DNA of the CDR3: TGTGCCAGCAGTTCCGGACAGGGGGACACTGAAGCTTTCTTT.

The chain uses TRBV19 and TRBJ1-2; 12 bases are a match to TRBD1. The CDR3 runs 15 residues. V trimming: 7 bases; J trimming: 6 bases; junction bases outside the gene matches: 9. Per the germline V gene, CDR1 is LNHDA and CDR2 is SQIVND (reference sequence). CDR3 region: CASTPGTGGANGYTF. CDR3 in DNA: TGTGCCAGTACCCCCGGGACAGGGGGCGCAAATGGCTACACCTTC.

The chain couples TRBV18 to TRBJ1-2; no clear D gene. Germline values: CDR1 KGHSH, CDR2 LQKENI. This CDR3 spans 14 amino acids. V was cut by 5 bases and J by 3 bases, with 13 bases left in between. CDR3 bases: TGTGCCAGCTCAACCGGCACAGCGGACTATGGCTACACCTTC. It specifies CASSTGTADYGYTF.

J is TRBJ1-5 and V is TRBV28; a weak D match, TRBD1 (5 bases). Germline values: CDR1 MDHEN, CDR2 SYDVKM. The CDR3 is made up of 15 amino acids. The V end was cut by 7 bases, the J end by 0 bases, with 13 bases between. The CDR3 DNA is TGTGCCAGCATAGGAGGGGCATCTAGCAATCAGCCCCAGCATTTT. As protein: CASIGGASSNQPQHF.

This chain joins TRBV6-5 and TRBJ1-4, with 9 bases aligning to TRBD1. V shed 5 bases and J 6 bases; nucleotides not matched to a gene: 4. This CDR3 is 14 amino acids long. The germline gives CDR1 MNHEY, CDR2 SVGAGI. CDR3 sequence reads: CASSPGQGYEKLFF. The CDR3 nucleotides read TGTGCCAGCAGTCCGGGACAGGGTTATGAAAAACTGTTTTTT.

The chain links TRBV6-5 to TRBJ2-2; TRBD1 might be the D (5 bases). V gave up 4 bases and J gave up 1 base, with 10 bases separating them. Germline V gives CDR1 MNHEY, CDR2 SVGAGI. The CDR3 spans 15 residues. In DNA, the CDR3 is TGTGCCAGCAGTTCCCACAGGTTGAACACCGGGGAGCTGTTTTTT. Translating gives CASSSHRLNTGELFF.

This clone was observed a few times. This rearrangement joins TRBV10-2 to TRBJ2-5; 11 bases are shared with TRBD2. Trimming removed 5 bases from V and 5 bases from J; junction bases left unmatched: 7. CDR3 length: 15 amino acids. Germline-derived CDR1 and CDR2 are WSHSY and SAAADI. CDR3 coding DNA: TGCGCCAGCAGTTCCCGACTAGCGGGAACGGAGACCCAGTACTTC. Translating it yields CASSSRLAGTETQYF.

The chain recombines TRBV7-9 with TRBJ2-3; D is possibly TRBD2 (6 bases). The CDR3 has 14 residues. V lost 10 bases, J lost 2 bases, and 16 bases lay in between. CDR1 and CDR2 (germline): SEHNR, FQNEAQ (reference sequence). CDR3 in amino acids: CATAEGISTDTQYF. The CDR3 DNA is TGTGCCACCGCGGAGGGGATTTCCACAGATACGCAGTATTTT. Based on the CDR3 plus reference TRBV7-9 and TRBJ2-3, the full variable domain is DTGVSQNPRHKITKRGQNVTFRCDPISEHNRLYWYRQTLGQGPEFLTYFQNEAQLEKSRLLSDRFSAERPKGSFSTLEIQRTEQGDSAMYLCATAEGISTDTQYFGPGTRLTVL.

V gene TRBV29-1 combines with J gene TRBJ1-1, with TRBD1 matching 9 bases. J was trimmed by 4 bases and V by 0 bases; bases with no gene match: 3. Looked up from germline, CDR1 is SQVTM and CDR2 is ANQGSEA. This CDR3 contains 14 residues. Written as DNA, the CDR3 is TGCAGCGTTGAAGAATCGGGACAGGGCACTGAAGCTTTCTTT. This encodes CSVEESGQGTEAFF.

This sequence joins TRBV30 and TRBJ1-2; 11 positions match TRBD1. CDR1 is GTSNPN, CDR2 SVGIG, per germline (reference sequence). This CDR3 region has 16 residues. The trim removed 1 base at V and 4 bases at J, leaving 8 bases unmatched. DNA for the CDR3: TGTGCCTGGAGTGCCCCCGGGACAGGGGGGTCCTATGGCTACACCTTC. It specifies CAWSAPGTGGSYGYTF.

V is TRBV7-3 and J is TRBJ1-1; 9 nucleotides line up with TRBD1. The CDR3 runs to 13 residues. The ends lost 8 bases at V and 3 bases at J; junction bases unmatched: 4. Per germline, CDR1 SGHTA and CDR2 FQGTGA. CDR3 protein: CASSRDRDTEAFF. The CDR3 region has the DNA TGTGCCAGCTCCAGGGACAGGGACACTGAAGCTTTCTTT.

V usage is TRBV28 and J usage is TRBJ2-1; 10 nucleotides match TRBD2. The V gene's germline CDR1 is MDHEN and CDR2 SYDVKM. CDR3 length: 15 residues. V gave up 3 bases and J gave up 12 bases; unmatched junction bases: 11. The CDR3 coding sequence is TGTGCCAGCAGTTTGTTTACTAGCGGGATATTCCCGCAGTTCTTC. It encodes CASSLFTSGIFPQFF.